This T cell receptor (beta chain) originates from a study of response to subunit inactivated influenza vaccine. Findings and limits, study-wide: Authors suggested each seasonal flu vaccination may recruit only limited numbers of new T cells.

This clonotype was observed a few times. No antigen is known for it. This CDR3 region has 15 residues. V was trimmed by 3 bases and J by 5 bases, leaving 14 bases between them. CDR1 and CDR2 (germline): LGHDT, YNNKEL (reference sequence). TCRdb reanalysed the RT-PCR reads using MiXCR and keeps one entry per CDR3 protein. The data hold over 150,000 distinct CDR3 sequences, with over 13% observed a single time. The origin of this receptor is a man aged 50 to 60 who received an inactivated influenza vaccine. The sample consisted of CD8+ T cells sorted from PBMCs, taken more than 4 days after vaccination. V and J are TRBV3-1 and TRBJ2-1; D ambiguous. The CDR3 is CASSHGWEANNEQFF. In nucleotides, the CDR3 is TGTGCCAGCAGCCACGGCTGGGAAGCGAACAATGAGCAGTTCTTC.